This T cell receptor beta chain derives from a study of response to subunit inactivated influenza vaccine. The study's findings and limits: After each seasonal influenza vaccination, few new T cells are recruited, the authors suggested.

A single record per CDR3 protein comes from TCRdb applying MiXCR to the RT-PCR reads. The data contain 290,000 or so distinct CDR3 sequences, approximately 23% of them singletons. This clonotype was detected a few times. Its antigen is as yet unknown. V was clipped by 5 bases and J by 8 bases, with 15 bases between them. From germline, CDR1 is DFQATT and CDR2 SNEGSKA (reference sequence). This CDR3 region has 12 residues. The sequenced sample was PBMCs from blood, obtained about 20 months after vaccination. The source is a man aged 50 to 69 who received an inactivated influenza vaccine. The rearrangement joins TRBV20-1 to TRBJ1-2; TRBD1 might be the D (5 bases). The CDR3: CSAPGPRTGYTF. CDR3 in DNA: TGCAGTGCTCCGGGACCTCGGACCGGCTACACCTTC.